Below, 3 T cell receptor beta chains from the same sample are listed, as sequenced in a study of beta chain features in type 1 diabetes. The study reverse transcribed the entire isolated RNA, so it sequenced expressed TCRB transcripts. Assay: immunoSEQ multiplex PCR; the TCRdb copy retains only in-frame clones and omits some. The profile shows around 400,000 clones, around 16% of them singletons. The specimen was naive CD4+ T cells from blood. These receptors all stem from a woman aged 18-30 years in good health.

This clone was seen only a few times. The chain carries TRBV7-8 and TRBJ1-2, with D tentatively TRBD1 (6 bases). CDR1 is SGHVS, CDR2 FQNEAQ, per germline. This CDR3 has 16 residues. Trimming took 7 bases from V and 4 from J, leaving 22 bases between them. The CDR3 sequence is CASTSNDRPNLYGYTF. The DNA for the CDR3 is TGTGCCAGCACCTCCAACGACAGGCCAAACCTCTATGGCTACACCTTC.

This clone appeared a few times. V is TRBV9 and J is TRBJ2-7, with 10 positions matching TRBD2. V trimming: 0 bases; J trimming: 0 bases; junction bases outside the gene matches: 6. Germline V gene data show CDR1 as SGDLS and CDR2 as YYNGEE. The CDR3 has 17 amino acids. Written as DNA, the CDR3 is TGTGCCAGCAGCGTAGCGGGACTAGCGTCGAGCTCCTACGAGCAGTACTTC. Translating gives CASSVAGLASSSYEQYF.

The chain combines TRBV10-3 with TRBJ2-3, with D unclear. The ends were cut back, 6 bases at V and 2 bases at J, with 15 bases in the middle. The CDR3 extends over 15 amino acids. Germline loops: CDR1 ENHRY, CDR2 SYGVKD. The CDR3 DNA reads TGTGCCATCAGGAACTCGGCTAGTTACACAGATACGCAGTATTTT. It is translated as CAIRNSASYTDTQYF.